These 10 T cell receptor beta chains were all obtained from the same sample, sequenced in a study of prognosis after radiotherapy for stage I lung cancer. Starting from genomic DNA, TCR beta CDR3 was amplified through two-round multiplex PCR. The first round of PCR was done with primers that matched each TRBV and TRBJ gene. TCRdb reprocessed the multiplex PCR reads via MiXCR and lists one record per CDR3 protein. The sample gives 30,000 or so distinct CDR3 sequences, 25% to 40% of which show up once; roughly a third is in the top ten. The specimen was PBMCs, collected before or after stereotactic body radiation therapy (not recorded which). The receptors stem from a donor older than 45 with non-small cell lung cancer.

Remarks on this clonotype: A much more abundant neighbour one base away suggests this may be a read error. The V call is TRBV29-1, the J call TRBJ2-7, with 7 bases that match TRBD1. The CDR3 is 14 residues long. From germline, CDR1 is SQVTM and CDR2 ANQGSEA. Trimming cost V 4 bases and J 3 bases; bases outside gene matches: 9. The CDR3 sequence: CSVVGDSGGYEQYF. CDR3 DNA: TGCAGCGTTGTTGGGGACAGTGGTGGCTACGAGCAGTACTTC.

The table lists this clonotype with many counts. V usage is TRBV6-1 and J usage is TRBJ2-3; 9 positions agree with TRBD2. V shed 3 bases and J 6 bases; nucleotides not matched to a gene: 10. Germline CDR1 MNHNS, CDR2 SASEGT. This CDR3 has 16 residues. CDR3 sequence reads: CASSETSGRSGDTQYF. For the CDR3, the DNA is TGTGCCAGCAGTGAGACTAGCGGCAGATCTGGGGATACGCAGTATTTT.

This clonotype was seen at least ten times. The J gene is TRBJ2-7, the V gene TRBV11-2; a weak D match, TRBD2 (6 bases). In germline, CDR1 is SGHAT, CDR2 FQNNGV. The V end was cut by 5 bases, the J end by 5 bases, with 25 bases between. The CDR3 is 17 amino acids. DNA of the CDR3: TGTGCCAGCAGCCCGCCGAGTTTTATGGGGGGTAGGGACGAGCAGTACTTC. Protein: CASSPPSFMGGRDEQYF.

This clonotype was counted many times. Here the CDR3 reads CASSEARGVTEAFF. CDR3 sequence (DNA): TGTGCCAGCAGTGAAGCGCGAGGGGTAACTGAAGCTTTCTTT. The J gene is TRBJ1-1, the V gene TRBV6-1; TRBD1 might be the D (5 bases). CDR1 MNHNS and CDR2 SASEGT come from the germline V gene. Deletions cut 0 bases from V and 5 bases from J, with 10 bases between. This CDR3 contains 14 residues.

The chain links TRBV6-1 to TRBJ1-3; D remains unclear. This CDR3 spans 12 amino acids. V shed 6 bases and J shed 4 bases, with 7 bases lying between them. Germline CDR1 and CDR2: MNHNS and SASEGT. The CDR3 spells CASRVQGNTIYF. The DNA for the CDR3 is TGTGCCAGCAGAGTACAAGGAAACACCATATATTTT.

Points on this clonotype: A much larger clone lies one base from this, so it may be a read error. The V gene is TRBV7-2, the J gene TRBJ2-1; the D gene is possibly TRBD2 (6 bases). The CDR3 runs to 14 residues. With 5 bases removed from V and 7 bases from J, the gap between germline ends came to 15 bases. Germline V lookup: CDR1 SGHTA, CDR2 FQGNSA. The CDR3 sequence: CASSGEVESNEQFF. The CDR3 coding sequence is TGTGCCAGCAGCGGGGAGGTGGAAAGTAATGAGCAGTTCTTC.

This clonotype was counted ten times or more. This chain uses TRBV11-2 with TRBJ2-1; TRBD2 is a possible D gene (5 bases). The CDR3 loop spans 15 amino acids. CDR1 SGHAT and CDR2 FQNNGV come from the germline V gene. V lost 2 bases and J lost 0, with 8 bases in between. CDR3 sequence reads: CASSLSGSSYNEQFF. The CDR3 DNA follows: TGTGCCAGCAGCTTATCGGGAAGCTCCTACAATGAGCAGTTCTTC. The full variable domain, with the rest looked up from reference TRBV11-2 and TRBJ2-1, is EAGVAQSPRYKIIEKRQSVAFWCNPISGHATLYWYQQILGQGPKLLIQFQNNGVVDDSQLPKDRFSAERLKGVDSTLKIQPAKLEDSAVYLCASSLSGSSYNEQFFGPGTRLTVL.

Ten or more counts support this clonotype. A much bigger clone sits one base away, suggesting this may be a read error. The chain has TRBV6-1 and TRBJ2-3; D remains unclear. V lost 6 bases to trimming and J lost 9 bases, with 19 bases between them. This CDR3 is 14 amino acids long. Germline V gene sequence: CDR1 MNHNS, CDR2 SASEGT. DNA of the CDR3: TGTGCCAGCAGGACCAAACCTGAGGCCTTGACGCAGTATTTT. This codes for CASRTKPEALTQYF.

This clonotype was counted ten times or more. The V gene is TRBV18, the J gene TRBJ2-3; D perhaps matches TRBD2 (5 bases). This CDR3 has 13 residues. Per germline, CDR1 KGHSH and CDR2 LQKENI. V was pared by 5 bases and J by 1 base, with 7 bases between. In DNA, the CDR3 is TGTGCCAGCTCAGGGAGTGGCACAGATACGCAGTATTTT. Protein sequence: CASSGSGTDTQYF.

This clonotype was observed many times. This chain connects TRBV6-1 to TRBJ1-1, with TRBD1 identical over 12 bases. Germline V gene sequence: CDR1 MNHNS, CDR2 SASEGT. The CDR3 has 17 amino acids. Trimming removed 3 bases from V and 5 bases from J; junction bases left unmatched: 10. The CDR3 reads CASSDRDRGHLRTEAFF. DNA of the CDR3: TGTGCCAGCAGTGACCGGGACAGGGGGCATTTACGAACTGAAGCTTTCTTT.